Listed here are 30 T cell receptor beta chains from one sample, sequenced in a study of shared clonotypes between healthy human individuals. The repertoire was sequenced with immunoSEQ multiplex PCR; TCRdb's copy has only in-frame clones and lacks some. The sample includes 1,400,000 or so clones, 98% seen only once; the top ten take approximately 0.4%. Source material: naive CD4+ T cells sorted from blood. Subset defined: CD45RA+ positively selected. The receptors come from a man aged 25-45 years in good health.

The CDR3 loop reads CASSDTTGDTQYF. In DNA, the CDR3 is TGTGCCAGCAGTGACACAACAGGAGATACGCAGTATTTT. The chain carries TRBV6-1 and TRBJ2-3; maybe TRBD1 (5 bases). This CDR3 is built from 13 residues. Germline V gives CDR1 MNHNS, CDR2 SASEGT. Trimming stripped 3 bases from V and 5 bases from J, with 9 bases between.

The chain is built from TRBV18 and TRBJ2-5; D ambiguous. Trimming removed 6 bases at V and 6 bases at J, with 20 bases between. CDR1 is KGHSH and CDR2 is LQKENI in the germline V gene. CDR3 length equals 15 residues. The CDR3 reads CASSPTQDNGKTQYF. CDR3 nucleotides: TGTGCCAGCTCTCCAACTCAAGATAACGGAAAGACCCAGTACTTC.

The V gene is TRBV19, the J gene TRBJ2-5, with 12 nucleotides matching TRBD2. After removal of 6 bases from V and 2 bases from J, the junction contained 7 bases not matched to a gene. Germline CDR1 and CDR2: LNHDA and SQIVND (reference sequence). The CDR3 runs 16 residues. The CDR3 loop reads CASRPGLAGRQETQYF. Here the CDR3 DNA reads TGTGCCAGTAGGCCGGGACTAGCGGGTCGTCAAGAGACCCAGTACTTC. Using reference TRBV19 and TRBJ2-5 for the parts outside the CDR3, the full variable domain is DGGITQSPKYLFRKEGQNVTLSCEQNLNHDAMYWYRQDPGQGLRLIYYSQIVNDFQKGDIAEGYSVSREKKESFPLTVTSAQKNPTAFYLCASRPGLAGRQETQYFGPGTRLLVL.

The V call is TRBV9, the J call TRBJ2-7; D ambiguous. This CDR3 comprises 15 residues. V shed 1 base and J shed 2 bases, with 13 bases lying between them. Germline values: CDR1 SGDLS, CDR2 YYNGEE. As DNA, the CDR3 is TGTGCCAGCAGCGTAAGTTTCTGGGAAGCCTACGAGCAGTACTTC. Protein sequence: CASSVSFWEAYEQYF.

This sequence joins TRBV28 and TRBJ2-5, with D tentatively TRBD2 (6 bases). V was trimmed by 7 bases and J by 2 bases, leaving 17 bases between them. This CDR3 comprises 15 residues. Germline V gives CDR1 MDHEN, CDR2 SYDVKM. The CDR3 loop is CASTGSLANQETQYF. Here the CDR3 DNA reads TGTGCCAGCACCGGTTCGCTAGCGAATCAAGAGACCCAGTACTTC.

Here the CDR3 DNA reads TGTGCCAGCAGCCGTGGCCAGGGGGTTGGTGGCACAGATACGCAGTATTTT. This gives the protein CASSRGQGVGGTDTQYF. V usage is TRBV7-3 and J usage is TRBJ2-3; 7 bases map to TRBD1. This CDR3 has 17 residues. V lost 5 bases, J lost 1 base, and 12 bases stayed unmatched. The V gene's germline CDR1 is SGHTA and CDR2 FQGTGA.

The chain recombines TRBV6-6 with TRBJ2-1; TRBD2 matches at 12 bases. The CDR3 runs 14 residues. The V segment lost 5 bases and the J segment 7 bases; nucleotides outside the gene matches: 3. Germline lookup yields CDR1 MNHNY and CDR2 SVGAGI (reference sequence). CDR3 sequence (DNA): TGTGCCAGCAGTCGGACTAGCGGGGCGAATGAGCAGTTCTTC. Translation gives CASSRTSGANEQFF.

V is TRBV18 and J is TRBJ2-2; 10 positions match TRBD2. Germline assignment: CDR1 KGHSH and CDR2 LQKENI. The CDR3 spans 13 residues. Unmatched junction bases numbered 8, after V lost 8 bases and J lost 11 bases. The CDR3 DNA reads as TGTGCCAGCACGCCCCGGACTAGCGGAGAGCTGTTTTTT. The encoded protein is CASTPRTSGELFF.

The chain combines TRBV14 with TRBJ2-7; 8 nucleotides match TRBD2. With 0 bases clipped from V and 2 bases from J, the junction kept 6 bases outside the gene matches. The CDR3 sequence is 16 residues long. CDR1 SGHDN and CDR2 FVKESK come from the germline V gene. As DNA, the CDR3 is TGTGCCAGCAGCCAAGACCCGACTAGCGCAACCTACGAGCAGTACTTC. Residues: CASSQDPTSATYEQYF.

The chain couples TRBV5-6 to TRBJ2-3; D is unclear. The CDR3 is 13 amino acids. Per the germline V gene, CDR1 is SGHDT and CDR2 is YYEEEE. Between the trimmed V and J ends, which lost 6 bases and 4 bases, there was a span of 12 bases. The CDR3 DNA sequence: TGTGCCAGCACCCGGCTAGTTTCAGATACGCAGTATTTT. Residues: CASTRLVSDTQYF.

The rearrangement links TRBV7-9 to TRBJ2-7; 9 bases map to TRBD1. With 1 base clipped from V and 3 bases from J, the junction kept 4 bases outside the gene matches. The CDR3 consists of 15 residues. Germline CDR1 SEHNR, CDR2 FQNEAQ (reference sequence). The DNA for the CDR3 is TGTGCCAGCAGCTTAGGGGACAGGGACCTCTACGAGCAGTACTTC. Translation: CASSLGDRDLYEQYF.

This CDR3 reads CASRYGTVYEQYF. CDR3 nucleotides: TGTGCCAGCAGGTACGGGACAGTCTACGAGCAGTACTTC. The J gene is TRBJ2-7, the V gene TRBV2; TRBD1 agrees at 7 bases. V lost 6 bases, J lost 3 bases, and 5 bases stayed unmatched. The CDR3 runs to 13 residues. CDR1 and CDR2 from the germline V gene are SNHLY and FYNNEI.

The chain joins TRBV4-3 to TRBJ2-3, with unresolved D. CDR1 and CDR2 from the germline V gene are LGHNA and YSLEER. Trimming took off 0 bases at V and 5 bases at J, with 12 bases between the two ends. This CDR3 is 15 amino acids long. CDR3 region: CASSQEPRLGDTQYF. The CDR3 DNA is TGCGCCAGCAGCCAAGAACCCCGACTTGGAGATACGCAGTATTTT.

This chain connects TRBV27 to TRBJ1-1, with TRBD1 matching 8 bases. In germline, CDR1 is MNHEY, CDR2 SMNVEV (reference sequence). This CDR3 comprises 12 residues. Trimming removed 9 bases from V and 7 bases from J; junction bases left unmatched: 7. The CDR3, as DNA: TGTGCCAGTAGCAGGGGGCGCGGTGAAGCTTTCTTT. Translating gives CASSRGRGEAFF.

In this sample, this clone turned up once. The rearrangement joins TRBV2 to TRBJ2-3, with D hard to call. The CDR3 length is 16 residues. Trimming left V 6 bases short and J 0 bases short, with 16 bases between. The germline CDR1 and CDR2 sequences are SNHLY and FYNNEI. The CDR3 protein is CASSEKRPTSTDTQYF. The CDR3 DNA sequence: TGTGCCAGCAGCGAGAAGCGCCCAACAAGCACAGATACGCAGTATTTT.

The chain employs TRBV11-2 and TRBJ2-3; TRBD2 matches 7 bases. From germline, CDR1 is SGHAT and CDR2 FQNNGV. The CDR3 totals 15 residues. Unmatched junction bases numbered 4, after V lost 4 bases and J lost 0 bases. In DNA, the CDR3 is TGTGCCAGCAGCTCTACTAGCGCTAGCACAGATACGCAGTATTTT. Its translation: CASSSTSASTDTQYF.

The chain carries TRBV14 and TRBJ2-1; 10 bases are a match to TRBD2. Per germline, CDR1 SGHDN and CDR2 FVKESK. The ends lost 6 bases at V and 3 bases at J; junction bases unmatched: 11. The CDR3 is 17 amino acids. CDR3 sequence (DNA): TGTGCCAGCAGTCGAAGCCGATCTAGCGGGAGCTACAATGAGCAGTTCTTC. This encodes CASSRSRSSGSYNEQFF.

The CDR3 DNA follows: TGTGCCAGCAGCCCTAGCGGGCGATCCTACAATGAGCAGTTCTTC. This gives the protein CASSPSGRSYNEQFF. This chain links TRBV7-3 with TRBJ2-1; 8 nucleotides match TRBD2. Germline V gene lookup returns CDR1 SGHTA and CDR2 FQGTGA. CDR3 length: 15 residues. J gave up 1 base and V 5 bases, and 4 bases lay outside the gene matches.

This sequence joins TRBV7-9 and TRBJ1-5, with D uncertain. The V end lost 1 base, the J end lost 2 bases, and 15 bases lay between the germline ends. This CDR3 is built from 17 residues. CDR1 and CDR2 from the germline V gene are SEHNR and FQNEAQ (reference sequence). The DNA of the CDR3 is TGTGCCAGCAGCTTAGAGCTCTTGGGTGGGCGCAATCAGCCCCAGCATTTT. Its translation is CASSLELLGGRNQPQHF.

In its sample, this clone was seen once. The chain couples TRBV7-2 to TRBJ2-7; no firm D call. Germline lookup yields CDR1 SGHTA and CDR2 FQGNSA. The CDR3 is made up of 13 amino acids. Trimming took off 3 bases at V and 7 bases at J, with 13 bases between the two ends. The CDR3 DNA follows: TGTGCCAGCAGCTTCTTTGGTGCCGCGGAGCAGTACTTC. Translating it yields CASSFFGAAEQYF.

This chain joins TRBV9 and TRBJ2-7; D not resolved. The CDR3 runs to 13 residues. Germline lookup yields CDR1 SGDLS and CDR2 YYNGEE. Deletions cut 0 bases from V and 4 bases from J, with 8 bases between. CDR3 sequence: CASSVDGKYEQYF. The CDR3 DNA is TGTGCCAGCAGCGTAGATGGGAAATACGAGCAGTACTTC.

The CDR3 sequence is CASSRQTGARSNEQFF. CDR3 bases: TGCGCCAGCAGCAGACAGACAGGGGCGAGGTCCAATGAGCAGTTCTTC. The chain is built from TRBV5-1 and TRBJ2-1; 8 bases agree with TRBD1. V trimming: 4 bases; J trimming: 6 bases; junction bases outside the gene matches: 12. The V gene's germline CDR1 is SGHRS and CDR2 YFSETQ. This CDR3 has 16 amino acids.

This clone was recorded once. V is TRBV11-2 and J is TRBJ2-7, with D maybe TRBD1 (6 bases). The CDR3 runs 15 residues. V was shortened by 0 bases and J by 3 bases, with 12 bases between the two germline ends. Per germline, CDR1 SGHAT and CDR2 FQNNGV. The CDR3 is CASSLEGGPNYEQYF. CDR3 in DNA: TGTGCCAGCAGCTTAGAAGGGGGACCCAACTACGAGCAGTACTTC.

Comment on this clone: In the same sample, other DNA sequences code for this CDR3. The chain uses TRBV7-9 and TRBJ2-1; TRBD2 matches at 12 bases. The CDR3 runs 17 residues. Per germline, CDR1 SEHNR and CDR2 FQNEAQ (reference sequence). With 1 base clipped from V and 3 bases from J, the junction kept 4 bases outside the gene matches. As DNA, the CDR3 is TGTGCCAGCAGCTTAGGGGGACTAGCGGGCCTCTACAATGAGCAGTTCTTC. Amino acid sequence: CASSLGGLAGLYNEQFF.

The gene calls are TRBV11-3 and TRBJ2-1; no reliable D call. The CDR3 has 12 amino acids. The germline CDR1 and CDR2 sequences are SGHNT and YENEEA. Trimming left V 4 bases short and J 5 bases short, with 6 bases between. The CDR3 bases are TGTGCCAGCAGCTACCAGCACAATGAGCAGTTCTTC. Its translation: CASSYQHNEQFF. The variable domain in full, completed from reference TRBV11-3 and TRBJ2-1, reads EAGVVQSPRYKIIEKKQPVAFWCNPISGHNTLYWYLQNLGQGPELLIRYENEEAVDDSQLPKDRFSAERLKGVDSTLKIQPAELGDSAVYLCASSYQHNEQFFGPGTRLTVL.

This clone was observed a single time. The sample carries other DNA sequences with the same CDR3. The chain combines TRBV11-3 with TRBJ1-1; D gene uncertain. In germline, CDR1 is SGHNT, CDR2 YENEEA. Trimming removed 5 bases from V and 0 bases from J, with 7 bases in between. The CDR3 has 13 residues. The CDR3 protein is CASSRTVNTEAFF. The CDR3 nucleotides are TGTGCCAGCAGCAGGACGGTGAACACTGAAGCTTTCTTT.

The chain couples TRBV30 to TRBJ2-7; 7 nucleotides match TRBD1. V gave up 1 base and J gave up 7 bases; unmatched junction bases: 13. Germline values: CDR1 GTSNPN, CDR2 SVGIG (reference sequence). This CDR3 comprises 15 residues. CDR3 nucleotide sequence: TGTGCCTGGAGTGACAGGGGTCTCCCCACTCGGGAGCAGTACTTC. This encodes CAWSDRGLPTREQYF. The complete variable domain, with remaining parts taken from reference TRBV30 and TRBJ2-7, reads SQTIHQWPATLVQPVGSPLSLECTVEGTSNPNLYWYRQAAGRGLQLLFYSVGIGQISSEVPQNLSASRPQDRQFILSSKKLLLSDSGFYLCAWSDRGLPTREQYFGPGTRLTVT.

This clone occurred once. The chain recombines TRBV27 with TRBJ2-1; no clear D gene. CDR1 and CDR2 (germline): MNHEY, SMNVEV (reference sequence). V lost 4 bases, J lost 10 bases, and 14 bases lay in between. The CDR3 has 13 residues. This chain's CDR3 is CASSSGLRIEQFF. Here the CDR3 DNA reads TGTGCCAGCAGTTCTGGGTTACGGATCGAGCAGTTCTTC.

This chain connects TRBV14 to TRBJ2-2; D assignment may be TRBD1 or TRBD2 (5 bases each). V was pared by 4 bases and J by 1 base, with 13 bases between. Germline loops: CDR1 SGHDN, CDR2 FVKESK. This CDR3 comprises 16 residues. This CDR3 is CASSPRGPLNTGELFF. In DNA, the CDR3 is TGTGCCAGCAGCCCAAGGGGACCTTTGAACACCGGGGAGCTGTTTTTT.

This chain joins TRBV6-5 and TRBJ1-3; D gene uncertain. V shed 8 bases and J shed 3 bases, with 11 bases lying between them. This CDR3 is 13 amino acids long. The germline V gene encodes CDR1 MNHEY and CDR2 SVGAGI. The CDR3 DNA is TGTGCCAGCTCAAGTAGGGTTGGAAACACCATATATTTT. The encoded protein is CASSSRVGNTIYF.